This T cell receptor beta chain was profiled in a study of T cell responses to AZD1222 COVID-19 vaccine. Using immunoSEQ multiplex PCR, the repertoire was profiled, and TCRdb retains in-frame clones only, with some absent. In the table there are 150,000 to 200,000 clones, 94% of which are singletons. This CDR3 comprises 17 residues. Germline CDR1 and CDR2: MDHEN and SYDVKM. After removal of 0 bases from V and 6 bases from J, the junction contained 4 bases not matched to a gene. In this sample, this clone turned up a few times. Its antigen is undetermined. Study outcomes and limitations: Researchers report vaccine-associated CD4 TCRs spanning spike, with dominance at 160-218 and 743-854. Females made up more of the donors, who were largely white British, and clonal diversity may have come out too low. Of spike-specific TCRs, nearly half reportedly target regions left unmutated in variants. The breadth and depth of Spike-specific TCRs increased once two AZD1222 doses had been given.

This material consisted of peripheral blood, taken on day 0 of AZD1222 vaccination. The chain joins TRBV28 to TRBJ2-2; TRBD2 matches at 13 bases. The clonotype was recovered from an adult in good health. CDR3 sequence (DNA): TGTGCCAGCAGTTTATGGAAACTAGCGGGAGGGCCCGGGGAGCTGTTTTTT. Encoded protein: CASSLWKLAGGPGELFF.